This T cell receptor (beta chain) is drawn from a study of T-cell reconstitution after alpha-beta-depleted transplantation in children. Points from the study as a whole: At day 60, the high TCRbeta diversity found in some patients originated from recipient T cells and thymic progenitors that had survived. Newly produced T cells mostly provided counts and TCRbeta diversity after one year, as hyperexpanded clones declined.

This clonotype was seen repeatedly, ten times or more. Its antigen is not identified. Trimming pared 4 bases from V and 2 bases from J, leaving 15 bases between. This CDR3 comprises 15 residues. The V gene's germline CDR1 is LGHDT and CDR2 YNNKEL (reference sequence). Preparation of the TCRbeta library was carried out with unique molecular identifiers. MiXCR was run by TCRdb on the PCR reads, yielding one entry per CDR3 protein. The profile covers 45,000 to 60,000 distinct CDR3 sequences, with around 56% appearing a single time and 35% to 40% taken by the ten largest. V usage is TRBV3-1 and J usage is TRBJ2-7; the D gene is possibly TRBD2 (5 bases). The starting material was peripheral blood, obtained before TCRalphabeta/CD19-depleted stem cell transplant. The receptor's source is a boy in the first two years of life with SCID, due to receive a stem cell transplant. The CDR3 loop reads CASSPGKSVTYEQYF. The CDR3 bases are TGTGCCAGCAGCCCCGGGAAAAGCGTTACCTACGAGCAGTACTTC.